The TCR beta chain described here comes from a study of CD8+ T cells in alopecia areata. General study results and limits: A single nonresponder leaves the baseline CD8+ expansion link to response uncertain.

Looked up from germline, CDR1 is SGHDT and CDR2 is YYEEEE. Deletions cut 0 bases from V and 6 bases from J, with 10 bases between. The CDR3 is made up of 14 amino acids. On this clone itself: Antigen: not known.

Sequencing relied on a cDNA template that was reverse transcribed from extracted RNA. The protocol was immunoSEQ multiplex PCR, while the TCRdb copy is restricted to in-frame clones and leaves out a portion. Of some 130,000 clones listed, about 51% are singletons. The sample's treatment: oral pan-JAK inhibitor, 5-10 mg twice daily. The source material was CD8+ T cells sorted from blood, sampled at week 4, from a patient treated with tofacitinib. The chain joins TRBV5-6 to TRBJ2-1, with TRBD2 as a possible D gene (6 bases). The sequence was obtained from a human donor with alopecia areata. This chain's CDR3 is CASSLGLVVNEQFF. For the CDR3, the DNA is TGTGCCAGCAGCTTGGGACTAGTAGTCAATGAGCAGTTCTTC.